This TCR beta chain was recorded in a study of cytomegalovirus exposure and HLA in healthy donors. The germline gives CDR1 SNHLY, CDR2 FYNNEI. V was pared by 6 bases and J by 8 bases, with 16 bases between. CDR3 length equals 13 residues. It was with 60 Vbeta and 13 Jbeta primers that the PCR ran. Clones were read by immunoSEQ multiplex PCR, and TCRdb kept only the in-frame ones, dropping some. The sample consists of 150,000 to 200,000 clones, approximately 80% of them appearing once. The chain recombines TRBV2 with TRBJ1-2; D remains ambiguous. This sequence was found in a woman aged 50 to 60 in good health and CMV-seropositive. Input material: PBMCs. The CDR3, as DNA: TGTGCCAGCAGGACCTCGGGGTTCGAGGGCTACACCTTC. Its protein product is CASRTSGFEGYTF. Supplemented by reference TRBV2 and TRBJ1-2, the full variable domain reads EPEVTQTPSHQVTQMGQEVILRCVPISNHLYFYWYRQILGQKVEFLVSFYNNEISEKSEIFDDQFSVERPDGSNFTLKIRSTKLEDSAMYFCASRTSGFEGYTFGSGTRLTVV.